The 28 T cell receptor beta chains given below trace back to one sample, sequenced in a study of neurological immune-mediated disorders (dated by TCRdb to about 2019). The library was made by 5' RACE. The instrument given in TCRdb is Illumina HiSeq 2500. The public reads were reprocessed in TCRdb via fastp at Q25 and MiXCR, keeping in-frame beta chains. Rows matching on CDR3 protein sequence are summarized as one entry with the most common DNA and genes. This sample comprises some 120,000 distinct CDR3 sequences, more than 2.5% of them detected only once. 1% to 1.5% of the sample goes to the ten largest clones. The sample comprised PBMCs. The receptor set was obtained from a woman in her 30s with multiple sclerosis.

This clonotype was picked up a small number of times. The rearrangement links TRBV7-2 to TRBJ2-3; D might be TRBD2 (5 bases). Between the trimmed V and J ends, which lost 5 bases and 4 bases, there was a span of 10 bases. There are 13 residues in the CDR3. Germline CDR1 is SGHTA and CDR2 is FQGNSA. The CDR3 protein is CASSVRGSDTQYF. For the CDR3, the DNA is TGTGCCAGCAGCGTACGGGGATCAGATACGCAGTATTTT. Drawing the rest from reference TRBV7-2 and TRBJ2-3, the complete variable domain is GAGVSQSPSNKVTEKGKDVELRCDPISGHTALYWYRQSLGQGLEFLIYFQGNSAPDKSGLPSDRFSAERTGGSVSTLTIQRTQQEDSAVYLCASSVRGSDTQYFGPGTRLTVL.

The rearrangement joins TRBV5-1 to TRBJ2-7, with TRBD2 identical over 11 bases. CDR1 is SGHRS and CDR2 is YFSETQ in the germline V gene. V gave up 0 bases and J gave up 2 bases; unmatched junction bases: 7. The CDR3 length is 17 residues. CDR3 sequence (DNA): TGCGCCAGCAGCTTGGGTACTAGCGGGGGCGCAGCCTACGAGCAGTACTTC. This sequence encodes CASSLGTSGGAAYEQYF.

This clonotype was seen at least ten times. The rearrangement links TRBV7-2 to TRBJ1-5; D uncertain. The CDR3 consists of 14 residues. V shed 1 base and J shed 3 bases, with 7 bases lying between them. Per the germline V gene, CDR1 is SGHTA and CDR2 is FQGNSA. CDR3 protein: CASSLGPINQPQHF. In nucleotides, the CDR3 is TGTGCCAGCAGCTTAGGACCGATCAATCAGCCCCAGCATTTT.

The gene calls are TRBV29-1 and TRBJ1-2; D possibly corresponds to TRBD1 (5 bases). The CDR3 contains 14 residues. V lost 7 bases and J 4 bases, leaving 19 bases between the germline ends. Per the germline V gene, CDR1 is SQVTM and CDR2 is ANQGSEA. The CDR3 loop reads CSARLGGGSYGYTF. For the CDR3, the DNA is TGCAGCGCCCGCCTGGGCGGGGGATCCTATGGCTACACCTTC.

This clonotype was observed many times. This chain joins TRBV5-1 and TRBJ2-3; D not resolved. This CDR3 is 12 amino acids long. CDR1 is SGHRS and CDR2 is YFSETQ in the germline V gene. V was clipped by 0 bases and J by 3 bases, with 2 bases between them. CDR3 DNA sequence: TGCGCCAGCAGCTTGGAAACAGATACGCAGTATTTT. Translation gives CASSLETDTQYF. Full variable domain (rest looked up from reference TRBV5-1 and TRBJ2-3): KAGVTQTPRYLIKTRGQQVTLSCSPISGHRSVSWYQQTPGQGLQFLFEYFSETQRNKGNFPGRFSGRQFSNSRSEMNVSTLELGDSALYLCASSLETDTQYFGPGTRLTVL.

This clonotype has at least ten counts. This chain joins TRBV29-1 and TRBJ2-7; TRBD1 matches at 7 bases. V shed 8 bases, J shed 3 bases, and the junction held 7 bases outside the gene matches. Germline CDR1 is SQVTM and CDR2 is ANQGSEA. CDR3 length equals 12 residues. CDR3 in DNA: TGCAGCTCCACAGGGGTGGACTACGAGCAGTACTTC. It yields the protein CSSTGVDYEQYF.

This clonotype was detected ten times or more. This chain connects TRBV3-1 to TRBJ2-5, with D maybe TRBD1 (7 bases). The CDR3 has 14 amino acids. Trimming removed 7 bases from V and 1 base from J, with 13 bases in between. Germline values: CDR1 LGHDT, CDR2 YNNKEL (reference sequence). CDR3 in amino acids: CASMLQGGQETQYF. The DNA for the CDR3 is TGTGCCAGCATGCTGCAGGGGGGCCAAGAGACCCAGTACTTC.

There are many counts of this clonotype. The V gene is TRBV5-1, the J gene TRBJ1-1; D uncertain. Germline V gene data show CDR1 as SGHRS and CDR2 as YFSETQ. Trimming removed 0 bases at V and 2 bases at J, with 8 bases between. CDR3 length: 14 residues. The CDR3 DNA reads as TGCGCCAGCAGCTTGGCCCCCGCTAACACTGAAGCTTTCTTT. Protein: CASSLAPANTEAFF. Based on the CDR3 plus reference TRBV5-1 and TRBJ1-1, the full variable domain is KAGVTQTPRYLIKTRGQQVTLSCSPISGHRSVSWYQQTPGQGLQFLFEYFSETQRNKGNFPGRFSGRQFSNSRSEMNVSTLELGDSALYLCASSLAPANTEAFFGQGTRLTVV.

This clonotype has at least ten counts. The chain links TRBV10-3 to TRBJ2-7; the match to TRBD2 covers 10 bases. The CDR3 length is 15 residues. Trimming at V came to 0 bases and at J to 4 bases, leaving 3 bases not matched to a gene. Germline assignment: CDR1 ENHRY and CDR2 SYGVKD. CDR3 in amino acids: CAISESLAGEYEQYF. The CDR3 DNA follows: TGTGCCATCAGTGAGTCCCTAGCGGGAGAGTACGAGCAGTACTTC.

This clonotype was seen ten or more times. The chain couples TRBV6-1 to TRBJ2-2; 12 nucleotides line up with TRBD2. From germline, CDR1 is MNHNS and CDR2 SASEGT. The junction had 8 bases not matched to a gene; V was cut back by 6 bases and J by 6 bases. The CDR3 has 16 residues. The CDR3 region has the DNA TGTGCCAGCAGCGGGCTAGCGGGAGGGCGGCCCGGGGAGCTGTTTTTT. Translating gives CASSGLAGGRPGELFF.

This clonotype has at least ten counts. The rearrangement links TRBV20-1 to TRBJ2-7, with 7 positions matching TRBD2. Germline loops: CDR1 DFQATT, CDR2 SNEGSKA (reference sequence). V shed 2 bases, J shed 2 bases, and the junction held 6 bases outside the gene matches. The CDR3 extends over 14 amino acids. The CDR3, as DNA: TGCAGTGCTAGATCTGGGAGGGGTGCCTACGAGCAGTACTTC. Translated, it gives CSARSGRGAYEQYF.

This clonotype showed up many times. The chain has TRBV29-1 and TRBJ1-2; 8 bases match TRBD1. CDR3 length: 13 amino acids. Germline CDR1 SQVTM, CDR2 ANQGSEA. V was pared by 5 bases and J by 4 bases, with 6 bases of the junction left unmatched. CDR3 in amino acids: CSVQTGVTYGYTF. The DNA for the CDR3 is TGCAGCGTTCAGACAGGGGTTACCTATGGCTACACCTTC.

This clonotype was counted at least ten times. The chain couples TRBV20-1 to TRBJ2-1; the match to TRBD2 covers 11 bases. The germline V gene encodes CDR1 DFQATT and CDR2 SNEGSKA (reference sequence). The length of the CDR3 is 12 residues. V lost 6 bases and J lost 6; bases outside the gene matches: 1. The CDR3 region has the DNA TGCAGTGCCGGACTAGCGGGCAATGAGCAGTTCTTC. This gives the protein CSAGLAGNEQFF.

This clonotype was seen at least ten times. This chain joins TRBV7-6 and TRBJ2-7; D is undetermined. Germline V CDR1 and CDR2: SGHVS, FNYEAQ. CDR3 length: 14 residues. The ends were cut back, 5 bases at V and 0 bases at J, with 11 bases in the middle. CDR3 in amino acids: CASSLTVSSYEQYF. CDR3 DNA sequence: TGTGCCAGCAGCCTGACGGTCAGCTCCTACGAGCAGTACTTC.

Many counts were recorded for this clonotype. The V and J genes are TRBV6-5 and TRBJ2-3, with D maybe TRBD2 (6 bases). The V end was cut by 6 bases, the J end by 0 bases, with 10 bases between. The length of the CDR3 is 14 residues. Germline CDR1 MNHEY, CDR2 SVGAGI. The DNA of the CDR3 is TGTGCCAGCAGGGAGGGATGGAGCACAGATACGCAGTATTTT. Its protein is CASREGWSTDTQYF.

This clonotype was found many times. The V and J genes are TRBV5-1 and TRBJ2-1; 8 nucleotides agree with TRBD2. CDR3 length: 16 residues. The V and J ends lost 0 bases and 5 bases, in that order; junction bases with no gene match: 7. Germline values: CDR1 SGHRS, CDR2 YFSETQ. The CDR3 nucleotides are TGCGCCAGCAGCTTGGGTGGCGGGGGGACCCACAATGAGCAGTTCTTC. This codes for CASSLGGGGTHNEQFF.

This clonotype occurred many times. The gene calls are TRBV7-6 and TRBJ2-7, with TRBD2 as a possible D gene (7 bases). Germline V gene lookup returns CDR1 SGHVS and CDR2 FNYEAQ. CDR3 length: 15 residues. Trimming pared 4 bases from V and 3 bases from J, leaving 16 bases between. In DNA, the CDR3 is TGTGCCAGCAGCTCATGGGGGGGCACAAACTACGAGCAGTACTTC. Protein sequence: CASSSWGGTNYEQYF.

This clonotype occurred many times. V gene TRBV12-3 or TRBV12-4 combines with J gene TRBJ1-2; 10 bases are shared with TRBD1. The CDR3 has 16 amino acids. V trimming: 2 bases; J trimming: 3 bases; junction bases outside the gene matches: 6. The CDR3 DNA follows: TGTGCCAGCAGTTTATCCCTGGACAGGGGGTACTATGGCTACACCTTC. Translating gives CASSLSLDRGYYGYTF.

This clonotype has ten or more counts. This sequence joins TRBV5-6 and TRBJ1-4; no clear D gene. Germline CDR1 is SGHDT and CDR2 is YYEEEE. This CDR3 has 14 residues. Deletions cut 2 bases from V and 4 bases from J, with 9 bases between. In DNA, the CDR3 is TGTGCCAGCAGCTTACAACACATTAATGAAAAACTGTTTTTT. Translated: CASSLQHINEKLFF.

This clonotype was seen repeatedly, ten times or more. The chain uses TRBV19 and TRBJ2-1, with TRBD2 matching 9 bases. Germline trimming cut 3 bases from V and 2 bases from J; bases unmatched to any gene: 5. CDR1 and CDR2 (germline): LNHDA, SQIVND (reference sequence). CDR3 length: 16 amino acids. CDR3 protein: CASSIRSGRTYNEQFF. The CDR3 DNA reads as TGTGCCAGTAGTATTCGGAGCGGGAGGACCTACAATGAGCAGTTCTTC.

This clonotype has at least ten counts. This chain uses TRBV19 with TRBJ1-1, with 8 bases fitting TRBD1. Germline lookup yields CDR1 LNHDA and CDR2 SQIVND (reference sequence). V was pared by 4 bases and J by 4 bases, with 8 bases of the junction left unmatched. The CDR3 consists of 15 residues. The CDR3 loop reads CASSRTGLGVTEAFF. The DNA for the CDR3 is TGTGCCAGTAGTAGGACAGGGCTTGGCGTCACTGAAGCTTTCTTT.

The sample holds many counts of this clonotype. The CDR3 DNA follows: TGTGCCAGCAGCTTGTTGGCGGAGATGAACACTGAAGCTTTCTTT. Its protein product is CASSLLAEMNTEAFF. This chain connects TRBV5-6 to TRBJ1-1; D not resolved. Germline V gene lookup returns CDR1 SGHDT and CDR2 YYEEEE. The CDR3 spans 15 residues. Deletions cut 1 base from V and 0 bases from J, with 10 bases between.

This clonotype occurred a few times. The germline gene is not matched at one end of the junction; a read error may be the cause. V usage is TRBV6-5 and J usage is TRBJ1-3; TRBD1 is a possible D gene (5 bases). Germline CDR1 MNHEY, CDR2 SVGAGI. The CDR3 consists of 15 residues. CDR3 bases: TGTGCCAGCAGAGACTCAGGGAACTCTGGAAAAACCATATATTTT. Translated: CASRDSGNSGKTIYF.

This clonotype was found many times. This chain joins TRBV27 and TRBJ1-5; D gene ambiguous. CDR3 length: 15 amino acids. The V end was cut by 6 bases, the J end by 0 bases, with 12 bases between. Germline CDR1 is MNHEY and CDR2 is SMNVEV (reference sequence). The CDR3 nucleotides are TGTGCCAGCAGCCGGACGGCGTATAGCAATCAGCCCCAGCATTTT. Encoded protein: CASSRTAYSNQPQHF.

In its sample, this clonotype was seen many times. The chain combines TRBV12-3 or TRBV12-4 with TRBJ2-7; no definite D call. V was clipped by 1 base and J by 3 bases, with 7 bases between them. This CDR3 comprises 13 residues. The DNA of the CDR3 is TGTGCCAGCAGTTTAGTTTCGCACTACGAGCAGTACTTC. Translation gives CASSLVSHYEQYF.

This clonotype was observed many times. This sequence joins TRBV7-2 and TRBJ2-3, with a possible D match to TRBD1 (6 bases). The germline gives CDR1 SGHTA, CDR2 FQGNSA. Trimming stripped 4 bases from V and 4 bases from J, with 18 bases between. CDR3 length: 16 amino acids. The CDR3 region has the DNA TGTGCCAGCAGCTCCGGACAGAAAAGCACCTCAGATACGCAGTATTTT. It specifies CASSSGQKSTSDTQYF.

In this sample, this clonotype turned up many times. V is TRBV12-3 or TRBV12-4 and J is TRBJ2-7, with 7 bases that match TRBD1. Trimming took 4 bases from V and 3 from J; bases not matched to a gene: 6. The CDR3 runs 14 residues. The CDR3 bases are TGTGCCAGCAGTTCACTGACAGGGATCTACGAGCAGTACTTC. It translates to CASSSLTGIYEQYF.

This clonotype was seen ten or more times. This rearrangement joins TRBV5-1 to TRBJ1-2, with TRBD1 matching 9 bases. J lost 8 bases, V lost 3 bases, and 5 bases had no gene match. There are 13 residues in the CDR3. Germline-derived CDR1 and CDR2 are SGHRS and YFSETQ. The CDR3 spells CASSWTGVEGYTF. The CDR3 DNA reads as TGCGCCAGCAGCTGGACAGGGGTAGAAGGCTACACCTTC.